The 3 T cell receptor beta chains below come from one sample, sequenced in a study of CD8 T cells in ankylosing spondylitis (dated 2017 in TCRdb). Library preparation employed 5' RACE. The sequencer was an Illumina HiSeq 2500. TCRdb trimmed public reads at Q25 via fastp, called clones via MiXCR and kept in-frame beta chains. For every CDR3 protein sequence, its rows merge into one entry that carries the most common genes and DNA. Recorded for this sample are some 200,000 distinct CDR3 sequences; roughly 12% of them occurred a single time. The top ten constitute approximately 15% of the sample. Material: blood, either unsorted or a sorted T cell fraction (not recorded which). The receptors were sampled from a male donor with ankylosing spondylitis or in good health (not recorded which).

This clonotype showed up many times. The rearrangement uses TRBV7-6 and TRBJ2-3, with TRBD2 identical over 10 bases. The J segment lost 0 bases and the V segment lost 5 bases, leaving 5 bases of the junction unmatched. The CDR3 extends over 16 amino acids. In germline, CDR1 is SGHVS, CDR2 FNYEAQ. The DNA of the CDR3 is TGTGCCAGCAGCCCAGGACTAGCGGAGAGCACAGATACGCAGTATTTT. Its protein product is CASSPGLAESTDTQYF.

The sample holds one count of this clonotype. This sequence joins TRBV27 and TRBJ2-3; TRBD1 is a possible D gene (5 bases). Germline values: CDR1 MNHEY, CDR2 SMNVEV (reference sequence). The CDR3 runs 14 residues. V lost 3 bases to trimming and J lost 6 bases, with 13 bases between them. In DNA, the CDR3 is TGTGCCAGCAGTTTTAATTCCAGGGTTGATACGCAGTATTTT. Its translation is CASSFNSRVDTQYF.

The chain uses TRBV20-1 and TRBJ2-1; 9 bases line up with TRBD1. Trimming cost V 5 bases and J 4 bases; bases outside gene matches: 6. The CDR3 consists of 14 residues. Germline V gene data show CDR1 as DFQATT and CDR2 as SNEGSKA (reference sequence). The CDR3, as DNA: TGCAGTGCTCCAGGACAGGGGCATTACAATGAGCAGTTCTTC. It encodes CSAPGQGHYNEQFF.